The subject of this entry is one T cell receptor beta chain. This clonotype appeared many times. Its recognized antigen is unknown. No qualities accompany the bases; no much larger clone lies one base away. The sample comes from a study of identical twins (dated by TCRdb to the mid-2010s). The study in broad terms: To test whether fetal clonotypes persist, the study used deep sequencing on TCR alpha and beta repertoires from monozygotic twins, unrelated adults of various ages, and cord blood. To rule out contamination, replicate twin experiments were performed at different times with different library preparation protocols.

The library was obtained by 5' RACE. TCRdb shows the sequencer as Illumina HiSeq 2000. A universal primer binding site was added through template switching, and the final cDNA carried a unique molecular identifier so that TCR cDNA molecules could be counted accurately. First-strand cDNA for TCR alpha and beta chains was synthesized from specific primers in the conserved constant-segment region. To control for contamination, every cDNA library was double barcoded, receiving both a SMART-Mk sample barcode and Illumina barcodes. Two successive PCR steps introduced TruSeq adapter sequences along with Illumina sample barcodes. TCR alpha and beta cDNA libraries were sequenced on the Illumina HiSeq platform with custom primers. Per the source publication's procedure: Raw reads were processed with MiGEC to extract unique molecular identifiers, and MiXCR was used to determine CDR3 positions. For each individual, recombination models were inferred using an EM algorithm with the repgenHMM and IGoR tools. Shared clonotype analysis was performed with the tcR package in R, normalizing sharing by the product of cloneset sizes. To study raw recombination without the effects of thymic and clonal selection, out-of-frame nonproductive sequences were analyzed. Through fastp at Q25 and MiXCR, TCRdb rebuilt clones from the public reads, retaining in-frame beta chains. CDR3 protein sequences are deduplicated, and each keeps its most common genes and DNA. TCRdb, not the authors, supplied the V and J calls. For this sample the table gives around 570,000 distinct CDR3 sequences, of which 7.5% to 10% were detected only once. Around 3% of the sample rests with the top ten.

Every donor in the study was a healthy Caucasian. The twin cohort comprised three pairs of female monozygotic twins, all aged about 18 to 29 years. Peripheral blood mononuclear cells were the source from which RNA for the TCR libraries was isolated. What the work shows at the level of the full study, not this receptor alone: Because the same donors could not be followed over many years, the conclusions relied on cross-sectional statistical analysis. A weaker excess of twin sharing was found in beta out-of-frame sequences because the signal-to-noise ratio was lowered by fewer shared sequences. Compared with coincidental sharing between unrelated individuals, out-of-frame TCR alpha sequences shared between twins had an excess of sequences with low generation probability. Zero-insertion analyses could be partly confounded by invariant T cells such as MAIT and iNKT, although diverse VJ usage argued against such confounding for most clonotypes. In monozygotic twins, out-of-frame TCR alpha sharing was systematically underestimated by recombination models, although the models agreed with sharing between unrelated individuals. Fewer insertions were carried by abundant cord blood beta clonotypes, a similar but weaker trend appeared in young adult naive repertoires, and no such trend appeared in memory repertoires.

The V end loses 6 bases and the J end loses 3 bases, and a stretch of 6 bases separates them. Counted from cysteine to phenylalanine, this CDR3 has 11 amino acids. The retained sequence is limited to the CDR3, 33 bases, with the frame set at the first base. The same sample was also studied in work on yellow fever vaccine responses in identical twins. The second study's paper adds: According to the authors, the vaccine-induced T cell response in identical twins seemed to be partly convergent and partly specific to each individual. In identical twins, the study followed T cell clones that responded to the vaccine with precision.

The chain employs TRBV12-3 or TRBV12-4 and TRBJ2-7, with the D gene call left open. The TCR was taken from a young woman in good health. Source material: PBMCs. The CDR3 protein is CASSRGYEQYF. The DNA sequence follows: TGTGCCAGCAGCCGAGGCTACGAGCAGTACTTC.